The next 11 T cell receptor beta chains were all read from a single sample in a study of shared T cell receptors in the human thymus. Repertoires were generated with immunoSEQ multiplex PCR, while TCRdb's copy carries only in-frame clones and drops some. The table includes about 500,000 clones, approximately 80% detected once. This same sample was also taken into another study, of human thymus T cells.

Sequencing input: thymocytes. All receptors derive from a boy in the first two years of life with a congenital heart defect.

J is TRBJ1-1 and V is TRBV4-3; TRBD1 might be the D (5 bases). The CDR3 spans 14 residues. CDR1 and CDR2 (germline): LGHNA, YSLEER. Trimming shortened V by 4 bases and J by 5 bases, and 14 bases separated the two germline ends. The CDR3 loop reads CASSPGGVVTEAFF. CDR3 nucleotide sequence: TGCGCCAGCAGCCCGGGGGGGGTAGTTACTGAAGCTTTCTTT.

The chain has TRBV9 and TRBJ1-4, with unresolved D. This CDR3 has 16 amino acids. In germline, CDR1 is SGDLS, CDR2 YYNGEE. V shed 0 bases and J shed 6 bases, with 15 bases lying between them. For the CDR3, the DNA is TGTGCCAGCAGCGTAGCAGAGAAACCGGCGGATGAAAAACTGTTTTTT. Protein sequence: CASSVAEKPADEKLFF.

CDR3 in DNA: TGTGCCAGCAGCCAAGGACGACTAGCGGGGCCCTACGAGCAGTACTTC. As protein: CASSQGRLAGPYEQYF. The chain combines TRBV14 with TRBJ2-7; 11 bases match TRBD2. This CDR3 spans 16 amino acids. Germline-derived CDR1 and CDR2 are SGHDN and FVKESK. Trimming at V came to 1 base and at J to 2 bases, leaving 4 bases not matched to a gene.

This clone was seen a single time. The J gene is TRBJ2-1, the V gene TRBV27, with 7 bases lining up with TRBD2. Germline-derived CDR1 and CDR2 are MNHEY and SMNVEV (reference sequence). This CDR3 has 15 residues. With 4 bases clipped from V and 2 bases from J, the junction kept 5 bases outside the gene matches. The chain's CDR3 is CASSWVAGAYNEQFF. The DNA of the CDR3 is TGTGCCAGCAGTTGGGTGGCGGGGGCCTACAATGAGCAGTTCTTC.

This clone occurred once. The chain employs TRBV7-9 and TRBJ2-7; 11 nucleotides match TRBD2. Losses at the gene ends were 5 bases for V and 0 bases for J; bases not matched to a gene: 3. The CDR3 has 15 residues. The germline V gene encodes CDR1 SEHNR and CDR2 FQNEAQ (reference sequence). The CDR3: CASSPLAGASYEQYF. The CDR3 DNA sequence: TGTGCCAGCAGCCCACTAGCGGGAGCCTCCTACGAGCAGTACTTC.

This clone turned up a few times. This chain uses TRBV5-4 with TRBJ2-7, with a possible D match to TRBD2 (6 bases). This CDR3 contains 15 residues. Germline loops: CDR1 SGHNT, CDR2 YYREEE (reference sequence). V was clipped by 0 bases and J by 0 bases, with 10 bases between them. For the CDR3, the DNA is TGTGCCAGCAGCTTGGCCGGGACTGCCTCCTACGAGCAGTACTTC. Its protein product is CASSLAGTASYEQYF. Full variable domain (rest looked up from reference TRBV5-4 and TRBJ2-7): ETGVTQSPTHLIKTRGQQVTLRCSSQSGHNTVSWYQQALGQGPQFIFQYYREEENGRGNFPPRFSGLQFPNYSSELNVNALELDDSALYLCASSLAGTASYEQYFGPGTRLTVT.

This clone was counted a single time. This chain joins TRBV30 and TRBJ1-5, with D unresolved. The CDR3 runs to 13 residues. The V gene's germline CDR1 is GTSNPN and CDR2 SVGIG (reference sequence). V gave up 7 bases and J gave up 2 bases, with 12 bases separating them. DNA for the CDR3: TGTGCCTTAAGTCCGGAGGGCAATCAGCCCCAGCATTTT. Amino acids: CALSPEGNQPQHF.

J is TRBJ1-2 and V is TRBV7-2; TRBD1 matches 10 bases. Germline assignment: CDR1 SGHTA and CDR2 FQGNSA. V shed 5 bases, J shed 8 bases, and the junction held 8 bases outside the gene matches. CDR3 length equals 14 residues. In DNA form, the CDR3 reads TGTGCCAGCAGCCAGAGACAGGGGGCTGCCGGCTACACCTTC. The encoded protein is CASSQRQGAAGYTF.

The V and J genes are TRBV15 and TRBJ2-3; TRBD1 is a possible D gene (6 bases). This CDR3 is built from 16 residues. CDR1 and CDR2 from the germline V gene are LNHNV and YYDKDF (reference sequence). The V end was cut by 1 base, the J end by 2 bases, with 13 bases between. DNA for the CDR3: TGTGCCACCAGCAGAGGATTGGGGGCTGCCACAGATACGCAGTATTTT. This encodes CATSRGLGAATDTQYF. Filled out from reference TRBV15 and TRBJ2-3, the complete variable domain reads DAMVIQNPRYQVTQFGKPVTLSCSQTLNHNVMYWYQQKSSQAPKLLFHYYDKDFNNEADTPDNFQSRRPNTSFCFLDIRSPGLGDTAMYLCATSRGLGAATDTQYFGPGTRLTVL.

This clone was seen a handful of times. The chain has TRBV10-2 and TRBJ2-3, with TRBD2 matching over 14 bases. The V gene end was trimmed by 10 bases and the J gene end by 3 bases; junction bases not matched to a gene: 12. The CDR3 contains 17 residues. Germline assignment: CDR1 WSHSY and CDR2 SAAADI. In DNA, the CDR3 is TGCGCCACCTACCCGGGACTAGCGGGAGCGGGAACAGATACGCAGTATTTT. It yields the protein CATYPGLAGAGTDTQYF.

This clone was counted once. The chain links TRBV30 to TRBJ1-5; D gene unclear. V shed 2 bases and J shed 4 bases, with 21 bases lying between them. The CDR3 is 17 residues long. The V gene's germline CDR1 is GTSNPN and CDR2 SVGIG (reference sequence). The chain's CDR3 is CAWSPSLMGAGNQPQHF. CDR3 in DNA: TGTGCCTGGAGTCCCTCCCTGATGGGCGCGGGTAATCAGCCCCAGCATTTT. The full variable domain, its missing parts supplied by reference TRBV30 and TRBJ1-5, is SQTIHQWPATLVQPVGSPLSLECTVEGTSNPNLYWYRQAAGRGLQLLFYSVGIGQISSEVPQNLSASRPQDRQFILSSKKLLLSDSGFYLCAWSPSLMGAGNQPQHFGDGTRLSIL.